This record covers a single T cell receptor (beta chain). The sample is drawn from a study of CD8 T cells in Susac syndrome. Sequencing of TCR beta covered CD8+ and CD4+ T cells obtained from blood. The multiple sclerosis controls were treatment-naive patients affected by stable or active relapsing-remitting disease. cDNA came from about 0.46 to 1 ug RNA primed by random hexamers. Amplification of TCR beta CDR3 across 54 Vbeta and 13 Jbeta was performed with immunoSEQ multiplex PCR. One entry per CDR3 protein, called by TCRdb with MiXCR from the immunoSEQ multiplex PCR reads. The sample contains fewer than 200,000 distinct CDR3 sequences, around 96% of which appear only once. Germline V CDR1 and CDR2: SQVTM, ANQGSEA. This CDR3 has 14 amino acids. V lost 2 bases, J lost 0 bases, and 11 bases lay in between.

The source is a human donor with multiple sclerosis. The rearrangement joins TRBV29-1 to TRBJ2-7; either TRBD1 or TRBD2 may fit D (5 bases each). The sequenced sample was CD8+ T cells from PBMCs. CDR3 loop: CSVERRGGSYEQYF. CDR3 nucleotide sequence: TGCAGCGTTGAACGTCGTGGGGGCTCCTACGAGCAGTACTTC.